The clone carrying this T cell receptor beta chain appeared once. This entry is derived from a study of blood T cell repertoires in COVID-19. Study-level information: Both acute and convalescent COVID-19 samples were obtained from the United States, Italy and Spain.

This CDR3 has 15 residues. Germline V lookup: CDR1 LNHNV, CDR2 YYDKDF (reference sequence). With 3 bases removed from V and 4 bases from J, the gap between germline ends came to 15 bases. Under the authors' procedure: By means of reference gene primer amplification, nucleated cell counts were estimated. The repertoire was sequenced with immunoSEQ multiplex PCR; TCRdb's copy has only in-frame clones and lacks some. V and J calls and clone size are those listed in that table; D and trimming were worked out from the DNA. The sample holds over 200,000 clones, roughly 91% seen once. The chain is built from TRBV15 and TRBJ1-2, with D perhaps matching TRBD1 (5 bases). The source material was PBMCs or T cells enriched from blood (not recorded which). The TCR sequence derives from a woman in her 30s with acute COVID-19. The CDR3 protein is CATSSPDGGTYGYTF. CDR3 nucleotide sequence: TGTGCCACCAGCAGTCCCGATGGGGGGACCTATGGCTACACCTTC.